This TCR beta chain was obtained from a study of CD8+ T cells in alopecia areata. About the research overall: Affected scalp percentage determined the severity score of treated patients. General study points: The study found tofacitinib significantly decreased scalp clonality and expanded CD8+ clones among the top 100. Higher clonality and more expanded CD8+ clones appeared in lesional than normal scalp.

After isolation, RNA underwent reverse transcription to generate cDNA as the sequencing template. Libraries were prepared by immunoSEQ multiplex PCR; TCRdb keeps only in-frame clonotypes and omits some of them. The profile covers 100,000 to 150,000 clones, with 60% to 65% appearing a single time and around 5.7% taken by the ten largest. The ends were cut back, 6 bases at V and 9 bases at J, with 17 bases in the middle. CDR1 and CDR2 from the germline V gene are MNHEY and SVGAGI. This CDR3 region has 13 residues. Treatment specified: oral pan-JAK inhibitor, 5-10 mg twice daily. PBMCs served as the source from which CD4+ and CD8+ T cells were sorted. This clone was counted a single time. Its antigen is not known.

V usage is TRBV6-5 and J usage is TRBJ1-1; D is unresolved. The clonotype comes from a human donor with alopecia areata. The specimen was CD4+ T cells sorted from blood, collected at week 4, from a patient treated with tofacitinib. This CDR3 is CASRLQTGDKAFF. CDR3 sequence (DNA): TGTGCCAGCAGACTACAGACGGGAGACAAAGCTTTCTTT.